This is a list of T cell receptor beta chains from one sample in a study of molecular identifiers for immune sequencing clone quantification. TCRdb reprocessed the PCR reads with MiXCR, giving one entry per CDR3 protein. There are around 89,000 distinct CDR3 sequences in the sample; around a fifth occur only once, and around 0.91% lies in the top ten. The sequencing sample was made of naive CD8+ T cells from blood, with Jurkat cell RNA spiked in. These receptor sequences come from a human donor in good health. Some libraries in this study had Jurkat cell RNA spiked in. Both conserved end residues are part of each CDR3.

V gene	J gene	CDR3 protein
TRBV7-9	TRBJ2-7	CASSPRTGIGEQYF
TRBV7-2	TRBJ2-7	CASSLADLIYEQYF
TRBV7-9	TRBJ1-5	CASSSPRDSLGNQPQHF
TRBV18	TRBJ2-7	CASSPPVGEQYF
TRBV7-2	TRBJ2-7	CASSLFAFYEQYF
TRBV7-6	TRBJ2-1	CASSLGTSGATYNEQLF
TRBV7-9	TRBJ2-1	CASSLWDRAHNEQFF
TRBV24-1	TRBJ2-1	CATSPQGFTLGEQFF
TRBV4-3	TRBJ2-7	CASSQDPTGAYEQYF
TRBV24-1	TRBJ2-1	CATSDSGAYNEQFF
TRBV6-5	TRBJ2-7	CASSYSQGHYEQYF
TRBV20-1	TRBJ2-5	CSARAKDRNKETQYF
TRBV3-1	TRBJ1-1	CASSQITGSFGHTEAFF
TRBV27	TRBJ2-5	CASSPSWYQETQYF
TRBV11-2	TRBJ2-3	CASSLVLRDTQYF